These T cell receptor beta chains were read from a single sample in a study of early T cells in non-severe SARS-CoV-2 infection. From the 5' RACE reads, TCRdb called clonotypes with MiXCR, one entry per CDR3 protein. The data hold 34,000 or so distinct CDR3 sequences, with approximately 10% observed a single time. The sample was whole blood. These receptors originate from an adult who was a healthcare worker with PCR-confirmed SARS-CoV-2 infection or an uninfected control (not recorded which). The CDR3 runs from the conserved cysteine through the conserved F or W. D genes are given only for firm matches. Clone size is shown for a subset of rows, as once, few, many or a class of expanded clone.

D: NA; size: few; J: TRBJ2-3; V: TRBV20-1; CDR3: CSARDPKGEGTQYF; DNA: TGCAGTGCTAGAGATCCGAAGGGGGAGGGCACGCAGTATTTT
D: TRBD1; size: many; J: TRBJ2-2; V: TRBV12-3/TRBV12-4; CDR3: CASSSGQGVHTGELFF; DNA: TGTGCCAGCAGCTCCGGACAGGGGGTTCACACCGGGGAGCTGTTTTTT
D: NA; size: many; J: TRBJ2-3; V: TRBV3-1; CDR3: CASSQDIPRDTQYF; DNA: TGTGCCAGCAGCCAAGATATCCCACGGGATACGCAGTATTTT
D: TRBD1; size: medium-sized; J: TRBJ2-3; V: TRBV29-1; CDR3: CSVEANRGSDTQYF; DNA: TGCAGCGTTGAAGCGAACAGGGGTTCAGATACGCAGTATTTT
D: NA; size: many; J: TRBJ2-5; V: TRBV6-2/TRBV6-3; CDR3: CASSLPGRLQETQYF; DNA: TGTGCCAGCAGCCTACCGGGACGTCTGCAAGAGACCCAGTACTTC
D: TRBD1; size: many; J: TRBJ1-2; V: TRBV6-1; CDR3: CASSETGANYGYTF; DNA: TGTGCCAGCAGTGAAACAGGGGCCAACTATGGCTACACCTTC
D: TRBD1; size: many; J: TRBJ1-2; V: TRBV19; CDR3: CASTPTGVGGYTF; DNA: TGTGCCAGTACCCCGACAGGGGTGGGAGGCTACACCTTC
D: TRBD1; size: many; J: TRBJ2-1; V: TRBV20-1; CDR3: CSARAQGVNNEQFF; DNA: TGCAGTGCTAGAGCCCAGGGGGTGAACAATGAGCAGTTCTTC
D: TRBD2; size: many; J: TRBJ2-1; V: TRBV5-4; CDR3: CASSSGTSGGSVHNEQFF; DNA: TGTGCCAGCAGCTCCGGGACTAGCGGGGGGTCTGTCCACAATGAGCAGTTCTTC
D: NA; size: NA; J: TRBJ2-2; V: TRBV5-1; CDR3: CASSYRDPTGELFF; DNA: TGCGCCAGCAGCTACCGGGACCCAACCGGGGAGCTGTTTTTT
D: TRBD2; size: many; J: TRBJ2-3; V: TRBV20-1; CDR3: CSAREEAGGADTQYF; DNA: TGCAGTGCTAGAGAGGAAGCGGGGGGTGCAGATACGCAGTATTTT
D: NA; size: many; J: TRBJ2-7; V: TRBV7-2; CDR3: CASSLSGGGSYEQYF; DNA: TGTGCCAGCAGCTTAAGCGGCGGAGGTTCCTACGAGCAGTACTTC
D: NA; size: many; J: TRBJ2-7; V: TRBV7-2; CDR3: CASNFRPEGDEQYF; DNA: TGTGCCAGCAACTTTAGGCCAGAGGGGGACGAGCAGTACTTC
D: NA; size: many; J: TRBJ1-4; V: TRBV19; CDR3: CASSIQLAEKLFF; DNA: TGTGCCAGTAGTATACAACTGGCTGAAAAACTGTTTTTT
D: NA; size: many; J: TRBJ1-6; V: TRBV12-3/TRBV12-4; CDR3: CASSPGGVGINSPLHF; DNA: TGTGCCAGCAGTCCCGGCGGAGTGGGTATTAATTCACCCCTCCACTTT
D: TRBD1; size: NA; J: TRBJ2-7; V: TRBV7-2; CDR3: CASGQGLYEQYF; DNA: TGTGCCAGCGGACAGGGCCTCTACGAGCAGTACTTC
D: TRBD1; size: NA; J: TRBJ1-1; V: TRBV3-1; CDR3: CASSQPNLRGPIAEAFF; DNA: TGTGCCAGCAGCCAACCAAATCTCAGGGGGCCAATCGCTGAAGCTTTCTTT
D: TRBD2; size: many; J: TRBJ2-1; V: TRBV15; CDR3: CATSRDGVFGRRNEQFF; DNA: TGTGCCACCAGCAGAGACGGCGTTTTCGGGAGGAGGAATGAGCAGTTCTTC
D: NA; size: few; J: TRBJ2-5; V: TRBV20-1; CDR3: CSAPGSQETQYF; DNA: TGCAGTGCCCCCGGGTCACAAGAGACCCAGTACTTC
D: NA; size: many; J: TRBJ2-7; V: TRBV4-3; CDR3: CASSQAQGQSEQYF; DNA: TGCGCCAGCAGCCAAGCGCAAGGTCAGTCCGAGCAGTACTTC
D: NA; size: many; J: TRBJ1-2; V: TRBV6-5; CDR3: CASSYRRGANGYTF; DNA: TGTGCCAGCAGTTACCGGAGGGGGGCGAATGGCTACACCTTC
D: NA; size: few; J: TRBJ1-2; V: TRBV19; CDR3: CASSPKTDGVGYTF; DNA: TGTGCCAGTAGCCCGAAAACGGACGGGGTTGGCTACACCTTC
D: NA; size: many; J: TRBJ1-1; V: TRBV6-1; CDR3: CASSDSTEAFF; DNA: TGTGCCAGCAGTGACAGTACAGAAGCTTTCTTT
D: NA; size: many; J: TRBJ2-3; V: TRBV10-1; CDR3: CASSEVGGSDTDTQYF; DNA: TGCGCCAGCAGTGAAGTAGGAGGTTCGGACACAGATACGCAGTATTTT
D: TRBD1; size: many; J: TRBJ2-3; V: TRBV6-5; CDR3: CASNQGQGRTDTQYF; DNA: TGTGCCAGCAACCAGGGACAGGGTAGAACAGATACGCAGTATTTT
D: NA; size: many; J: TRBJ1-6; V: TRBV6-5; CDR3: CASGGRSNSPLHF; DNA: TGTGCCAGCGGAGGGCGGTCTAATTCACCCCTCCACTTT
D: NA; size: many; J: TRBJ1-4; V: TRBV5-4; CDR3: CASSLVGPGKKLFF; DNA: TGTGCCAGCAGCTTGGTGGGGCCGGGGAAAAAACTGTTTTTT
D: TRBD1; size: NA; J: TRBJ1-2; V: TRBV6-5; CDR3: CASSYSGQGKYGYTF; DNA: TGTGCCAGCAGTTACTCTGGACAGGGGAAGTATGGCTACACCTTC
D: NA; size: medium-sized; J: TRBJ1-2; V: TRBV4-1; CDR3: CASSTERTSDYGYTF; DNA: TGCGCCAGCAGTACAGAGAGGACTTCTGACTATGGCTACACCTTC
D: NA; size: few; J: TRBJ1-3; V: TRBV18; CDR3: CASSPGRGGNSGNTIYF; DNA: TGTGCCAGCTCACCGGGTAGGGGAGGCAACTCTGGAAACACCATATATTTT
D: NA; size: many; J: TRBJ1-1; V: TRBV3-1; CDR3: CASNPGGNLNTEAFF; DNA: TGTGCCAGCAACCCGGGGGGCAATTTGAACACTGAAGCTTTCTTT
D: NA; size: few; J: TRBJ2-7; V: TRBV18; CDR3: CASSIDRSSYEQYF; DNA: TGTGCCAGCTCAATAGACAGGAGCTCCTACGAGCAGTACTTC
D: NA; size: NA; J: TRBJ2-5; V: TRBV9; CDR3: CASRPPGEETQYF; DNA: TGTGCCAGCAGACCTCCGGGGGAAGAGACCCAGTACTTC
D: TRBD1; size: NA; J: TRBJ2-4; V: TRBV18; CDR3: CASSQRQGKLAKNIQYF; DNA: TGTGCCAGCTCTCAAAGACAGGGAAAACTAGCCAAAAACATTCAGTACTTC
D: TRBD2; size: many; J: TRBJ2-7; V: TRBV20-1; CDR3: CSASDPRASGYEQYF; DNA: TGCAGTGCTAGTGACCCAAGGGCTAGCGGCTACGAGCAGTACTTC
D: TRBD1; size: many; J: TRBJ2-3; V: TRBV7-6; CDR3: CASSFDRDRGTDTQYF; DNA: TGTGCCAGCAGCTTCGACCGGGACAGGGGCACAGATACGCAGTATTTT
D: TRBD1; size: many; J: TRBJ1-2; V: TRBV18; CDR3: CASSRAPGTGFYYGYTF; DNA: TGTGCCAGCTCAAGGGCCCCCGGGACAGGGTTTTACTATGGCTACACCTTC
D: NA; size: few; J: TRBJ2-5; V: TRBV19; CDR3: CASSIVEGAQETQYF; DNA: TGTGCCAGTAGTATAGTGGAGGGGGCCCAAGAGACCCAGTACTTC
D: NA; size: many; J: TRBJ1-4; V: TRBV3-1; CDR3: CASSLTGPIQEKLFF; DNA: TGTGCCAGCAGCCTCACGGGACCCATCCAAGAAAAACTGTTTTTT
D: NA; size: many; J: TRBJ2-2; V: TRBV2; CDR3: CASSSFVGELFF; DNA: TGTGCCAGCAGTTCCTTCGTCGGGGAGCTGTTTTTT
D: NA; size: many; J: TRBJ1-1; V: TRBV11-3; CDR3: CASSLDAGNTEAFF; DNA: TGTGCCAGCAGCTTAGATGCAGGGAACACTGAAGCTTTCTTT
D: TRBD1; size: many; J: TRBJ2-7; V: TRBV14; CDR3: CASSPNTGTGSFREQYF; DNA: TGTGCCAGCAGCCCAAATACCGGGACAGGGAGTTTTCGCGAGCAGTACTTC
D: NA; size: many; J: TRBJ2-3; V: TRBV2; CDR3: CASSGWDTQYF; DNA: TGTGCCAGCAGTGGATGGGATACGCAGTATTTT
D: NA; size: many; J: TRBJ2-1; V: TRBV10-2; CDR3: CASRYISGGPHEQFF; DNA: TGCGCCAGCCGGTACATAAGTGGGGGCCCCCATGAGCAGTTCTTC
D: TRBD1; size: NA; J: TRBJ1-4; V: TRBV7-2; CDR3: CASSLNGQGSEKLFF; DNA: TGTGCCAGCAGCCTAAACGGACAGGGGTCTGAAAAACTGTTTTTT
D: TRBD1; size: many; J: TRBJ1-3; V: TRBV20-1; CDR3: CSASPAGTGTGNTIYF; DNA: TGCAGTGCTAGCCCCGCCGGGACAGGGACTGGAAACACCATATATTTT